The subject of this entry is one T cell receptor beta chain. Antigen specificity is unknown. V lost 0 bases, J lost 5 bases, and 13 bases lay in between. The CDR3 sequence is 15 residues long. Germline CDR1 is LGHNT and CDR2 is FRNRAP. The data originate from a study of T cell repertoires in cytomegalovirus infection. One entry per CDR3 protein, called by TCRdb with MiXCR from the reads. The sample includes some 560,000 distinct CDR3 sequences, about 40% of them seen just once. Sequences were derived from cultured PBMCs, sampled from culture after CMV antigen stimulation. The genes are TRBV12-5 and TRBJ2-5; no clear D gene. This receptor was identified in a human donor in good health (CMV status not recorded). Some clones in this sample may be carry-over from other donors' samples. In nucleotides, the CDR3 is TGTGCTAGTGGTTTGGTTCCGCAGGAAGGGGAGACCCAGTACTTC. It codes for CASGLVPQEGETQYF.